These 12 T cell receptor beta chains originate from one sample sequenced in a study of T cells after yellow fever vaccination. TCRdb re-called the 5' RACE reads with MiXCR, one entry per CDR3 protein. The top ten clones hold 18% of a sample with about 330,000 distinct CDR3 sequences, around 6.8% of them seen once. Sequences were derived from PBMCs, sampled approximately 40 days after the first yellow fever vaccination. The receptors were sampled from a man aged 18 to 35 who received the YFV17D yellow fever vaccine.

This clonotype was seen a handful of times. The chain carries TRBV7-2 and TRBJ2-3; no definite D call. Trimming left V 5 bases short and J 4 bases short, with 10 bases between. This CDR3 is built from 13 residues. Per germline, CDR1 SGHTA and CDR2 FQGNSA. In DNA form, the CDR3 reads TGTGCCAGCAGCCTTGCCGACGCAGATACGCAGTATTTT. It encodes CASSLADADTQYF.

The chain couples TRBV9 to TRBJ1-1; 8 bases fit TRBD1. V lost 4 bases to trimming and J lost 1 base; unmatched junction nucleotides: 3. The length of the CDR3 is 14 residues. The germline CDR1 and CDR2 sequences are SGDLS and YYNGEE. CDR3 amino acids: CASSPGGENTEAFF. The DNA for the CDR3 is TGTGCCAGCAGCCCAGGGGGCGAGAACACTGAAGCTTTCTTT.

The chain employs TRBV6-5 and TRBJ2-5, with D tentatively TRBD1 (6 bases). Germline assignment: CDR1 MNHEY and CDR2 SVGAGI. Trimming took off 7 bases at V and 12 bases at J, with 15 bases between the two ends. This CDR3 spans 11 amino acids. CDR3 in DNA: TGTGCCAGCACCCAACAGGGTCCAGAGTACTTC. Protein product: CASTQQGPEYF.

This clonotype was counted ten times or more. CDR3: CASTRTETFTEAFF. The CDR3 region has the DNA TGTGCCAGCACCAGGACAGAAACATTCACTGAAGCTTTCTTT. The J gene is TRBJ1-1, the V gene TRBV6-2 or TRBV6-3; tentative D call: TRBD1 (6 bases). V was shortened by 7 bases and J by 4 bases, with 16 bases between the two germline ends. The CDR3 is 14 residues long. CDR1 MNHEY and CDR2 SVGEGT come from the germline V gene.

This rearrangement joins TRBV7-9 to TRBJ1-3; D not resolved. The CDR3 is 13 residues long. Per germline, CDR1 SEHNR and CDR2 FQNEAQ (reference sequence). V was cut by 5 bases and J by 4 bases, with 9 bases left in between. Written as DNA, the CDR3 is TGTGCCAGCAGCGTCGGATGGGGAAACACCATATATTTT. Encoded protein: CASSVGWGNTIYF.

This chain uses TRBV7-9 with TRBJ2-3, with 14 bases lining up with TRBD2. The ends lost 6 bases at V and 7 bases at J; junction bases unmatched: 6. The CDR3 loop spans 15 amino acids. The V gene's germline CDR1 is SEHNR and CDR2 FQNEAQ (reference sequence). In nucleotides, the CDR3 is TGTGCCAGCAGAAGACTAGCGGGGGGGCCGAATACGCAGTATTTT. Translating gives CASRRLAGGPNTQYF.

Ten or more counts support this clonotype. The rearrangement joins TRBV27 to TRBJ2-7; D is perhaps TRBD1 (6 bases). The length of the CDR3 is 15 residues. V was cut by 4 bases and J by 2 bases, with 15 bases left in between. Per germline, CDR1 MNHEY and CDR2 SMNVEV (reference sequence). CDR3 amino acids: CASSSRAGVAYEQYV. The CDR3, as DNA: TGTGCCAGCAGTTCTAGGGCAGGGGTCGCCTACGAGCAGTACGTC.

The chain is built from TRBV5-1 and TRBJ2-3; D perhaps matches TRBD2 (6 bases). The CDR3 sequence is 13 residues long. Germline V lookup: CDR1 SGHRS, CDR2 YFSETQ. Trimming cost V 7 bases and J 2 bases, with 11 bases left between them. The CDR3 loop is CASAGLNTDTQYF. The DNA for the CDR3 is TGCGCCAGCGCAGGACTAAACACAGATACGCAGTATTTT.

There are a few counts of this clonotype. The chain couples TRBV20-1 to TRBJ1-4; D ambiguous. This CDR3 has 13 residues. V lost 3 bases to trimming and J lost 7 bases, with 12 bases between them. The germline V gene encodes CDR1 DFQATT and CDR2 SNEGSKA (reference sequence). The CDR3 protein is CSASLERREKLFF. The CDR3 coding sequence is TGCAGTGCTAGTTTGGAAAGACGTGAAAAACTGTTTTTT.

This clonotype came up many times. This chain uses TRBV5-4 with TRBJ1-3; D remains unclear. Per germline, CDR1 SGHNT and CDR2 YYREEE (reference sequence). The V gene lost 3 bases and the J gene lost 3 bases, with 13 bases spanning the gap. CDR3 length: 15 amino acids. Here the CDR3 reads CASSSEGSGGNTIYF. CDR3 coding DNA: TGTGCCAGCAGCTCCGAAGGCAGCGGTGGAAACACCATATATTTT.

The rearrangement joins TRBV20-1 to TRBJ2-1, with no clear D. Germline CDR1 reads DFQATT; CDR2 reads SNEGSKA (reference sequence). The V and J ends lost 3 bases and 5 bases respectively, with 8 bases between them. This CDR3 has 12 residues. The CDR3 nucleotides read TGCAGTGCTAGCGCCAAACACAATGAGCAGTTCTTC. Its protein product is CSASAKHNEQFF.

V and J are TRBV5-4 and TRBJ2-7, with D maybe TRBD2 (5 bases). The CDR3 is made up of 14 amino acids. The germline V gene has CDR1 SGHNT and CDR2 YYREEE (reference sequence). The V gene lost 0 bases and the J gene lost 3 bases, with 10 bases spanning the gap. This chain's CDR3 is CASSLGLGDYEQYF. Here the CDR3 DNA reads TGTGCCAGCAGCTTGGGGCTGGGAGACTACGAGCAGTACTTC.